What follows are 23 T cell receptor beta chains derived from one specimen sequenced in a study of blood T cell repertoires in COVID-19. The repertoire was sequenced with immunoSEQ multiplex PCR; TCRdb's copy has only in-frame clones and lacks some. Of approximately 330,000 clones in the sample, 85% to 90% were seen once. Sequencing was done on a sample of PBMCs or T cells enriched from blood (not recorded which). These receptor sequences come from a woman in her 30s who had recovered from COVID-19.

The CDR3 sequence is CASSPGEGLNTEAFF. CDR3 nucleotides: TGTGCCAGCTCACCCGGGGAGGGATTGAACACTGAAGCTTTCTTT. The J gene is TRBJ1-1, the V gene TRBV18, with D uncertain. The V gene's germline CDR1 is KGHSH and CDR2 LQKENI. This CDR3 region has 15 residues. V was shortened by 3 bases and J by 0 bases, with 11 bases between the two germline ends.

The V call is TRBV9, the J call TRBJ2-3; tentatively, D is TRBD1 (6 bases). Germline V lookup: CDR1 SGDLS, CDR2 YYNGEE. CDR3 length: 13 amino acids. The V end lost 4 bases, the J end lost 2 bases, and 8 bases lay between the germline ends. The CDR3 nucleotides are TGTGCCAGCAGCCGGGACAACACAGATACGCAGTATTTT. This translates into CASSRDNTDTQYF.

J is TRBJ1-5 and V is TRBV19, with D maybe TRBD1 (6 bases). CDR3 length equals 15 residues. In germline, CDR1 is LNHDA, CDR2 SQIVND (reference sequence). Trimming took 5 bases from V and 2 from J, leaving 13 bases between them. CDR3 sequence: CASSPQGWGNQPQHF. CDR3 DNA sequence: TGTGCCAGTAGTCCACAGGGTTGGGGCAATCAGCCCCAGCATTTT.

This clone was counted a few times. The rearrangement joins TRBV6-5 to TRBJ2-5, with TRBD2 as a possible D gene (5 bases). Trimming shortened V by 0 bases and J by 3 bases, and 5 bases separated the two germline ends. CDR1 is MNHEY, CDR2 SVGAGI, per germline. The CDR3 runs to 13 residues. This chain's CDR3 is CASSYSREETQYF. In DNA, the CDR3 is TGTGCCAGCAGTTACTCGAGGGAAGAGACCCAGTACTTC.

This clone has just a few counts. The chain uses TRBV29-1 and TRBJ2-1; weak D call: TRBD2 (5 bases). The length of the CDR3 is 13 residues. The germline V gene has CDR1 SQVTM and CDR2 ANQGSEA. V lost 7 bases to trimming and J lost 8 bases, with 18 bases between them. This CDR3 reads CSASRTSLYEQFF. In DNA form, the CDR3 reads TGCAGCGCCTCTCGCACTAGTCTCTATGAGCAGTTCTTC.

J is TRBJ1-4 and V is TRBV9, with D possibly being TRBD1 (5 bases). Germline assignment: CDR1 SGDLS and CDR2 YYNGEE. Trimming removed 3 bases at V and 6 bases at J, with 18 bases between. This CDR3 is 16 amino acids long. CDR3 in amino acids: CASSAGGREPDEKLFF. DNA for the CDR3: TGTGCCAGCAGCGCCGGGGGTAGGGAGCCAGATGAAAAACTGTTTTTT.

The chain carries TRBV7-2 and TRBJ2-1; 9 bases are shared with TRBD2. The CDR3 sequence is 15 residues long. The germline gives CDR1 SGHTA, CDR2 FQGNSA. The V and J ends lost 2 bases and 6 bases, in that order; junction bases with no gene match: 5. The CDR3 DNA reads as TGTGCCAGCAGCTTATGGGCGGGAGGGCCCAATGAGCAGTTCTTC. It yields the protein CASSLWAGGPNEQFF. The complete variable domain, with remaining parts taken from reference TRBV7-2 and TRBJ2-1, reads GAGVSQSPSNKVTEKGKDVELRCDPISGHTALYWYRQSLGQGLEFLIYFQGNSAPDKSGLPSDRFSAERTGGSVSTLTIQRTQQEDSAVYLCASSLWAGGPNEQFFGPGTRLTVL.

V and J are TRBV15 and TRBJ2-7; 11 bases agree with TRBD2. The germline gives CDR1 LNHNV, CDR2 YYDKDF (reference sequence). This CDR3 is built from 19 residues. The V gene end was trimmed by 5 bases and the J gene end by 0 bases; junction bases not matched to a gene: 15. CDR3 DNA: TGTGCCACCAGCCGGTTGGCCGGACTAGCGGGCGACGTCTCCTACGAGCAGTACTTC. As protein: CATSRLAGLAGDVSYEQYF.

V usage is TRBV19 and J usage is TRBJ2-2, with 8 bases that match TRBD2. Trimming at V came to 7 bases and at J to 6 bases, leaving 4 bases not matched to a gene. CDR1 is LNHDA, CDR2 SQIVND, per germline (reference sequence). The length of the CDR3 is 13 residues. The CDR3 loop is CASTPGGSGELFF. Written as DNA, the CDR3 is TGTGCCAGTACCCCGGGGGGGTCCGGGGAGCTGTTTTTT.

V gene TRBV7-9 combines with J gene TRBJ1-3; D call uncertain. V lost 5 bases and J 0 bases, leaving 11 bases between the germline ends. There are 15 residues in the CDR3. Germline values: CDR1 SEHNR, CDR2 FQNEAQ (reference sequence). The CDR3 loop reads CASSPGRHSGNTIYF. The DNA of the CDR3 is TGTGCCAGCAGCCCCGGGAGGCACTCTGGAAACACCATATATTTT.

The V and J genes are TRBV7-8 and TRBJ1-1; 9 bases are shared with TRBD1. The CDR3 covers 14 residues. The V gene's germline CDR1 is SGHVS and CDR2 FQNEAQ. V lost 3 bases to trimming and J lost 5 bases; unmatched junction nucleotides: 4. In nucleotides, the CDR3 is TGTGCCAGCAGCTTGACAGGGGGGACGACTGAAGCTTTCTTT. Translating gives CASSLTGGTTEAFF. Full variable domain (remainder filled in from reference TRBV7-8 and TRBJ1-1): GAGVSQSPRYKVAKRGQDVALRCDPISGHVSLFWYQQALGQGPEFLTYFQNEAQLDKSGLPSDRFFAERPEGSVSTLKIQRTQQEDSAVYLCASSLTGGTTEAFFGQGTRLTVV.

V gene TRBV6-2 or TRBV6-3 combines with J gene TRBJ1-5; D not resolved. V lost 2 bases to trimming and J lost 0 bases, with 11 bases between them. CDR1 is MNHEY, CDR2 SVGEGT, per germline. The CDR3 consists of 16 residues. The CDR3 DNA reads as TGTGCCAGCAGTTACGTTACCTTCGGTAGCAATCAGCCCCAGCATTTT. Residues: CASSYVTFGSNQPQHF.

The chain links TRBV18 to TRBJ1-2; a weak D match, TRBD1 (5 bases). The CDR3 contains 18 residues. The germline CDR1 and CDR2 sequences are KGHSH and LQKENI. Trimming left V 2 bases short and J 5 bases short, with 24 bases between. This CDR3 reads CASSPSEGEEGWSYGYTF. CDR3 coding DNA: TGTGCCAGCTCACCATCCGAGGGTGAGGAGGGGTGGAGTTATGGCTACACCTTC.

The chain couples TRBV5-6 to TRBJ2-5; 9 nucleotides line up with TRBD1. The CDR3 sequence is 14 residues long. The V gene end was trimmed by 0 bases and the J gene end by 5 bases; junction bases not matched to a gene: 2. Germline CDR1 reads SGHDT; CDR2 reads YYEEEE. As DNA, the CDR3 is TGTGCCAGCAGCTTGGGGACAGGGGATGAGACCCAGTACTTC. Protein product: CASSLGTGDETQYF.

This clone was counted a single time. The rearrangement links TRBV18 to TRBJ2-1, with a weak D call TRBD2 (6 bases). This CDR3 comprises 17 residues. CDR1 is KGHSH and CDR2 is LQKENI in the germline V gene. With 0 bases removed from V and 3 bases from J, the gap between germline ends came to 15 bases. The CDR3, as DNA: TGTGCCAGCTCACCACCTAAACTAGCATCAAACTACAATGAGCAGTTCTTC. As protein: CASSPPKLASNYNEQFF.

The chain has TRBV7-9 and TRBJ2-7, with 7 bases identical to TRBD1. The length of the CDR3 is 16 residues. Germline-derived CDR1 and CDR2 are SEHNR and FQNEAQ (reference sequence). The J segment lost 2 bases and the V segment lost 1 base, leaving 8 bases of the junction unmatched. In DNA, the CDR3 is TGTGCCAGCAGCTTAGGTTTTGGGACAGCAACCTACGAGCAGTACTTC. It translates to CASSLGFGTATYEQYF.

This clone was found a few times. The J gene is TRBJ2-7, the V gene TRBV6-5, with D perhaps matching TRBD2 (6 bases). CDR1 is MNHEY, CDR2 SVGAGI, per germline. The CDR3 extends over 12 amino acids. CDR3 nucleotides: TGTGCTTGGTCGGGACTCCCCTACGAGCAGTACTTC. This gives the protein CAWSGLPYEQYF.

This clone was observed a few times. The V and J genes are TRBV29-1 and TRBJ1-4, with no clear D. CDR3 length: 14 amino acids. Trimming cost V 4 bases and J 0 bases, with 9 bases left between them. The germline V gene has CDR1 SQVTM and CDR2 ANQGSEA. In DNA form, the CDR3 reads TGCAGCGTTGCTTTAGAGGCAACTAATGAAAAACTGTTTTTT. It yields the protein CSVALEATNEKLFF.

This chain uses TRBV18 with TRBJ1-2, with D uncertain. The CDR3 totals 12 residues. V lost 0 bases and J lost 8, with 7 bases in between. CDR1 is KGHSH, CDR2 LQKENI, per germline. The CDR3 here is CASSPPSVGYTF. Written as DNA, the CDR3 is TGTGCCAGCTCACCACCGTCGGTCGGCTACACCTTC.

The chain links TRBV29-1 to TRBJ2-1, with D unresolved. V dropped 3 bases and J dropped 12 bases, with 18 bases sitting between them. This CDR3 is built from 13 residues. Germline CDR1 is SQVTM and CDR2 is ANQGSEA. CDR3 nucleotide sequence: TGCAGCGTTGAGTCCAGCCTCAGATCGGGGCAGTTCTTC. Its protein product is CSVESSLRSGQFF.

The chain combines TRBV5-4 with TRBJ2-7; D is uncertain. CDR1 and CDR2 from the germline V gene are SGHNT and YYREEE (reference sequence). This CDR3 is built from 12 residues. V shed 3 bases and J shed 0 bases, with 4 bases lying between them. The CDR3 DNA reads as TGTGCCAGCAGCTCAAACTCCTACGAGCAGTACTTC. Its protein product is CASSSNSYEQYF.

This chain connects TRBV2 to TRBJ1-2, with D possibly TRBD1 on 5 matching bases. Trimming shortened V by 4 bases and J by 4 bases, and 16 bases separated the two germline ends. Germline V gene data show CDR1 as SNHLY and CDR2 as FYNNEI. The CDR3 extends over 15 amino acids. The DNA for the CDR3 is TGTGCCAGCAGTGGGCGACGAGAAACAGGCTATGGCTACACCTTC. It codes for CASSGRRETGYGYTF. The variable domain in full, completed from reference TRBV2 and TRBJ1-2, reads EPEVTQTPSHQVTQMGQEVILRCVPISNHLYFYWYRQILGQKVEFLVSFYNNEISEKSEIFDDQFSVERPDGSNFTLKIRSTKLEDSAMYFCASSGRRETGYGYTFGSGTRLTVV.

The chain links TRBV19 to TRBJ1-6; 8 bases map to TRBD1. Germline V gene lookup returns CDR1 LNHDA and CDR2 SQIVND (reference sequence). This CDR3 contains 14 residues. The V gene end was trimmed by 4 bases and the J gene end by 10 bases; junction bases not matched to a gene: 6. The CDR3 DNA is TGTGCCAGTAGTAATACAGGGGGACAATCACCCCTCCACTTT. It codes for CASSNTGGQSPLHF. Using reference TRBV19 and TRBJ1-6 for the parts outside the CDR3, the full variable domain is DGGITQSPKYLFRKEGQNVTLSCEQNLNHDAMYWYRQDPGQGLRLIYYSQIVNDFQKGDIAEGYSVSREKKESFPLTVTSAQKNPTAFYLCASSNTGGQSPLHFGNGTRLTVT.